Detailed here is one TCR beta chain. Alongside a J-beta primer mix, a sample-barcoded 5' primer served in a second PCR lasting roughly 6 to 12 cycles. TCRdb fed the 5' RACE reads into MiXCR, producing one record per CDR3 protein. This table has fewer than 800,000 distinct CDR3 sequences, around 32% appearing once. The germline V gene encodes CDR1 MNHEY and CDR2 SMNVEV (reference sequence). This CDR3 contains 14 residues. V dropped 10 bases and J dropped 4; count of bases not matched to a gene: 7. The sample originates from a study of blood T cells in healthy people across ages. Background on the study: Using template switching, researchers captured about one barcoded beta molecule for each two T cells.

The V call is TRBV27, the J call TRBJ1-6, with TRBD1 matching over 7 bases. This sequence originates from a woman of 80 years or more in good health. Sequencing used blood. In DNA, the CDR3 is TGTGCCACCTGGACAGGATTATATAATTCACCCCTCCACTTT. It yields the protein CATWTGLYNSPLHF.